Listed below are T cell receptor beta chains from one sample, sequenced in a study of a mutant IDH1 vaccine in newly diagnosed glioma. Repertoires were generated with immunoSEQ multiplex PCR, while TCRdb's copy carries only in-frame clones and drops some. The sample includes 77,000 or so clones, more than 80% of them seen just once. Their specific antigens are unknown. Here the sequenced sample was PBMCs, taken from a glioma patient whose treatment included an IDH1 peptide vaccine. Every receptor here comes from a man aged 35 to 55 with glioma. CDR3s include the opening cysteine and the closing phenylalanine or tryptophan. A D gene is named only where the DNA matches it firmly. Size is stated for part of the rows, as once, few or many counts, or as a class when the clone is expanded.

>15|TRBD1|-|TRBV19|TRBJ2-5
CASSRRQGVRETQYF
TGTGCCAGTAGTCGCCGACAGGGGGTCAGAGAGACCCAGTACTTC
>16|TRBD2|-|TRBV5-8|TRBJ2-1
CASSRYSGILYNEQFF
TGTGCCAGCAGCCGTTATAGCGGGATACTCTACAATGAGCAGTTCTTC
>15|TRBD1|-|TRBV6-5|TRBJ2-7
CASSSPTGARGEQYF
TGTGCCAGCAGTTCACCGACAGGGGCTAGGGGCGAGCAGTACTTC
>16|-|few|TRBV5-1|TRBJ1-6
CASSLEQLSRHSPLHF
TGCGCCAGCAGCTTGGAACAGCTAAGCCGGCATTCACCCCTCCACTTT
>15|TRBD2|-|TRBV27|TRBJ2-1
CASSLFASGYNEQFF
TGTGCCAGCAGTTTATTCGCTAGCGGCTACAATGAGCAGTTCTTC
>12|TRBD1|-|TRBV29-1|TRBJ2-5
CSVNRGQETQYF
TGCAGCGTTAACAGGGGCCAAGAGACCCAGTACTTC
>14|TRBD1|once|TRBV10-3|TRBJ1-2
CAILRQGTNYGYTF
TGTGCCATCCTGAGACAGGGAACTAACTATGGCTACACCTTC
>13|TRBD1|-|TRBV29-1|TRBJ2-3
CSVVGQGGEAQYF
TGCAGCGTTGTAGGACAGGGCGGGGAGGCGCAGTATTTT
>14|-|-|TRBV29-1|TRBJ2-1
CSVEGESSYNEQFF
TGCAGCGTTGAAGGAGAGAGCTCCTACAATGAGCAGTTCTTC
>16|-|-|TRBV5-6|TRBJ1-5
CASSLGLGQSNQPQHF
TGTGCCAGCAGCTTGGGACTAGGACAGAGCAATCAGCCCCAGCATTTT
>18|-|-|TRBV7-2|TRBJ1-1
CASSLRDGPQNRDTEAFF
TGTGCCAGCAGCTTAAGGGACGGGCCCCAAAATAGGGACACTGAAGCTTTCTTT
>15|TRBD1|few|TRBV9|TRBJ1-2
CASSVAPGGEYGYTF
TGTGCCAGCAGCGTAGCCCCAGGGGGCGAGTATGGCTACACCTTC
>13|-|-|TRBV5-6|TRBJ1-1
CASSFGFGTEAFF
TGTGCCAGCAGCTTTGGATTTGGGACAGAAGCTTTCTTT
>15|-|-|TRBV6-5|TRBJ1-6
CASSYRQGRNSPLHF
TGTGCCAGCAGTTACCGGCAGGGGAGGAATTCACCCCTCCACTTT
>12|-|-|TRBV11-2|TRBJ2-3
CASSLGKDTQYF
TGTGCCAGCAGCTTGGGGAAAGATACGCAGTATTTT
>12|-|-|TRBV15|TRBJ1-2
CATSRAEGGYTF
TGTGCCACCAGCAGGGCGGAGGGGGGCTACACCTTC
>14|-|-|TRBV30|TRBJ1-5
CASSSDFSNQPQHF
TGTGCCTCTTCTTCGGACTTTAGCAATCAGCCCCAGCATTTT
>14|-|-|TRBV13|TRBJ2-5
CASSLGQGEETQYF
TGTGCCAGCAGCTTAGGACAGGGAGAGGAGACCCAGTACTTC
>14|TRBD2|-|TRBV27|TRBJ2-7
CASSLGGSSYEQYF
TGTGCCAGCAGTCTCGGCGGGAGCTCCTACGAGCAGTACTTC
>13|-|-|TRBV7-2|TRBJ2-6
CASSRTGANVLTF
TGTGCCAGCAGCCGCACCGGGGCCAACGTCCTGACTTTC
>15|-|-|TRBV9|TRBJ2-2
CASSVAVTNTGELFF
TGTGCCAGCAGCGTAGCCGTTACGAACACCGGGGAGCTGTTTTTT
>13|TRBD1|few|TRBV11-1|TRBJ1-1
CAILQGEGTEAFF
TGTGCCATCCTACAGGGGGAGGGCACTGAAGCTTTCTTT
>15|-|-|TRBV5-8|TRBJ2-1
CASSAGTAVYNEQFF
TGTGCCAGCAGCGCGGGGACTGCAGTCTACAATGAGCAGTTCTTC
>13|-|-|TRBV7-2|TRBJ2-7
CASSMTGPREQYF
TGTGCCAGCAGCATGACGGGTCCTCGGGAGCAGTACTTC
>14|TRBD1|-|TRBV28|TRBJ1-2
CASSSGQDFYGYTF
TGTGCCAGCAGTTCTGGACAGGATTTCTATGGCTACACCTTC
>13|-|-|TRBV29-1|TRBJ2-3
CSVEPSGTDTQYF
TGCAGCGTTGAACCCTCCGGGACAGATACGCAGTATTTT
>13|TRBD1|once|TRBV5-1|TRBJ1-2
CASSVTGVDGYTF
TGCGCCAGCAGCGTGACAGGGGTTGATGGCTACACCTTC
>16|TRBD1|-|TRBV6-1|TRBJ2-1
CASSEAWTGVKNEQFF
TGTGCCAGCAGTGAAGCTTGGACAGGGGTAAAGAATGAGCAGTTCTTC
>15|TRBD1|-|TRBV5-5|TRBJ1-2
CASNKLDRGQDGYTF
TGTGCCAGCAACAAATTGGACAGGGGGCAGGATGGCTACACCTTC
>15|TRBD1|-|TRBV28|TRBJ2-7
CASRTGTGIFYEQYF
TGTGCCAGCAGAACCGGGACAGGGATTTTCTACGAGCAGTACTTC
>18|TRBD2|few|TRBV7-2|TRBJ2-6
CASSFGAGVPSGANVLTF
TGTGCCAGCAGCTTTGGAGCGGGAGTGCCGTCTGGGGCCAACGTCCTGACTTTC
>15|TRBD2|-|TRBV29-1|TRBJ2-3
CSVGTSGSIADTQYF
TGCAGCGTTGGGACTAGCGGGAGTATCGCAGATACGCAGTATTTT
>13|TRBD1|-|TRBV5-4|TRBJ1-5
CASSQQGEQPQHF
TGTGCCAGCAGTCAACAGGGGGAACAGCCCCAGCATTTT
>14|TRBD2|-|TRBV5-1|TRBJ2-2
CASSLKREGGELFF
TGCGCCAGCAGCTTGAAGAGGGAGGGCGGGGAGCTGTTTTTT
>15|-|-|TRBV7-2|TRBJ2-1
CASSLSRATYNEQFF
TGTGCCAGCAGCTTGAGCAGGGCCACCTACAATGAGCAGTTCTTC
>16|TRBD1|-|TRBV2|TRBJ1-2
CASSEDLGTGIYGYTF
TGTGCCAGCAGTGAAGATTTAGGGACAGGGATCTATGGCTACACCTTC
>17|TRBD2|-|TRBV4-1|TRBJ2-3
CASSQDTSGANTDTQYF
TGCGCCAGCAGCCAAGATACTAGCGGGGCCAATACAGATACGCAGTATTTT
>20|-|-|TRBV21-1|TRBJ2-3
CASSKEGGFGLAASTDTQYF
TGTGCCAGCAGCAAAGAAGGAGGTTTTGGACTAGCAGCTAGCACAGATACGCAGTATTTT
>17|-|-|TRBV19|TRBJ2-2
CASSMPTPFANTGELFF
TGTGCCAGTAGTATGCCCACCCCGTTCGCGAACACCGGGGAGCTGTTTTTT
>13|-|-|TRBV19|TRBJ1-1
CASSRTLNTEAFF
TGTGCCAGTAGTCGTACGCTGAACACTGAAGCTTTCTTT
>15|-|-|TRBV19|TRBJ1-1
CASSIVGGAQTEAFF
TGTGCCAGTAGTATAGTAGGGGGGGCTCAGACTGAAGCTTTCTTT
>15|-|-|TRBV27|TRBJ1-2
CASSYTRDLNYGYTF
TGTGCCAGCAGTTACACCCGGGACCTAAACTATGGCTACACCTTC
>16|TRBD1|-|TRBV19|TRBJ2-3
CASSPFSTGVVDTQYF
TGTGCCAGTTCTCCCTTCTCTACAGGGGTGGTAGATACGCAGTATTTT
>16|-|-|TRBV7-8|TRBJ1-1
CASSLRSGGSGTEAFF
TGTGCCAGCAGCTTAAGATCGGGGGGATCTGGCACTGAAGCTTTCTTT
>13|-|once|TRBV6-4|TRBJ2-3
CASSDSNTDTQYF
TGTGCCAGCAGTGACTCTAACACAGATACGCAGTATTTT
>17|TRBD2|-|TRBV7-2|TRBJ2-1
CASSLNRLAGVYNEQFF
TGTGCCAGCAGCCTCAATCGACTAGCGGGAGTCTACAATGAGCAGTTCTTC
>17|TRBD2|-|TRBV30|TRBJ2-7
CAWSPEGLAGGGGEQYF
TGTGCCTGGAGTCCCGAAGGACTAGCGGGAGGGGGAGGGGAGCAGTACTTC
>14|-|-|TRBV5-4|TRBJ2-5
CASSLGLGDQTQYF
TGTGCCAGCAGCTTGGGTTTGGGGGATCAGACCCAGTACTTC
>13|TRBD2|-|TRBV2|TRBJ2-7
CASKAGGRYEQYF
TGTGCCAGCAAAGCGGGAGGTCGCTACGAGCAGTACTTC
>13|-|once|TRBV28|TRBJ2-7
CASSRGTEYEQYF
TGTGCCAGCAGTCGCGGGACAGAGTACGAGCAGTACTTC
>14|-|few|TRBV30|TRBJ1-5
CAWTVMGGQEPQHF
TGTGCCTGGACAGTCATGGGCGGGCAAGAGCCCCAGCATTTT